This T cell receptor (beta chain) was recorded in a study of shared clonotypes between healthy human individuals. Study-wide results and limits: An anticipated effect of sequencing depth on clonotype sharing among donors was recognized.

To note about this clone: The antigen is not known.

Trimming removed 0 bases from V and 6 bases from J, with 12 bases in between. This CDR3 has 15 amino acids. Germline loops: CDR1 LGHNA, CDR2 YNFKEQ. An even split of each subset's genomic DNA across several immunoSEQ plates was performed. The data were produced by immunoSEQ multiplex PCR, yet TCRdb's version contains in-frame clones alone and is incomplete. The sample shows fewer than 3 million clones, just under 95% of them seen only once. The receptor comes from a man aged 18 to 30 in good health. Some clones in this sample may be carry-over from other donors' samples. This chain links TRBV4-2 with TRBJ1-5; D not resolved. Sequenced sample: naive CD4+ T cells from PBMCs. Subset specified: CD45RA+ positively selected. In DNA form, the CDR3 reads TGTGCCAGCAGCCAAGATATCGGGTCCGGTCAGCCCCAGCATTTT. Translating it yields CASSQDIGSGQPQHF.